Below, 15 T cell receptor beta chains from the same sample are listed, as sequenced in a study of somatic mutations in cytotoxic T cells in rheumatoid arthritis. Generated by immunoSEQ multiplex PCR, the TCRdb table keeps only in-frame clones and is missing some. The sample holds about 29,000 clones; around nine tenths are singletons and the top ten take around 9%. Sequencing used CD8+ T cells sorted from blood. The receptors were gathered from an adult with rheumatoid arthritis.

The rearrangement uses TRBV4-1 and TRBJ1-6; the D is unclear. Trimming shortened V by 0 bases and J by 4 bases, and 10 bases separated the two germline ends. Germline lookup yields CDR1 MGHRA and CDR2 YSYEKL. There are 16 residues in the CDR3. The CDR3 is CASSQEEAEYNSPLHF. The DNA for the CDR3 is TGCGCCAGCAGCCAAGAGGAGGCAGAGTATAATTCACCCCTCCACTTT.

The rearrangement links TRBV4-1 to TRBJ2-2; D unresolved. The germline V and J ends were trimmed by 6 bases and 1 base, with 9 bases remaining between them. The germline V gene encodes CDR1 MGHRA and CDR2 YSYEKL. This CDR3 spans 14 amino acids. CDR3 amino acids: CASRTDQNTGELFF. CDR3 nucleotide sequence: TGCGCCAGCAGGACGGACCAGAACACCGGGGAGCTGTTTTTT.

This chain links TRBV6-5 with TRBJ2-1, with D hard to call. CDR3 length: 13 residues. Germline values: CDR1 MNHEY, CDR2 SVGAGI. V was cut by 0 bases and J by 7 bases, with 7 bases left in between. The CDR3 region is CASSYSPGNEQFF. The DNA of the CDR3 is TGTGCCAGCAGTTACTCCCCCGGGAATGAGCAGTTCTTC.

The V call is TRBV7-6, the J call TRBJ1-1, with D uncertain. The CDR3 loop spans 13 amino acids. The germline V and J ends were trimmed by 2 bases and 1 base, with 5 bases remaining between them. Germline CDR1 and CDR2: SGHVS and FNYEAQ. CDR3 protein: CASSLTGNTEAFF. The CDR3, as DNA: TGTGCCAGCAGCTTAACGGGGAACACTGAAGCTTTCTTT.

The chain joins TRBV6-4 to TRBJ1-1; D not resolved. The ends were cut back, 2 bases at V and 0 bases at J, with 4 bases in the middle. CDR1 and CDR2 from the germline V gene are MRHNA and SNTAGT. This CDR3 has 13 amino acids. The CDR3 loop is CASSDGMNTEAFF. The CDR3 region has the DNA TGTGCCAGCAGTGACGGGATGAACACTGAAGCTTTCTTT.

This sequence joins TRBV30 and TRBJ2-1, with D uncertain. The CDR3 runs 13 residues. Germline CDR1 and CDR2: GTSNPN and SVGIG (reference sequence). With 0 bases removed from V and 5 bases from J, the gap between germline ends came to 8 bases. The CDR3 bases are TGTGCCTGGAGTGTAGACTCGAACAATGAGCAGTTCTTC. Translated, it gives CAWSVDSNNEQFF.

The chain recombines TRBV5-5 with TRBJ1-2, with TRBD1 as a possible D gene (6 bases). V lost 4 bases and J lost 2, with 12 bases in between. The germline V gene encodes CDR1 SGHKS and CDR2 YYEKEE (reference sequence). The CDR3 covers 14 residues. CDR3 region: CASSLWGANYGYTF. CDR3 nucleotide sequence: TGTGCCAGCAGCCTATGGGGGGCAAACTATGGCTACACCTTC.

This chain links TRBV29-1 with TRBJ1-2; weak D call: TRBD1 (5 bases). Germline CDR1 SQVTM, CDR2 ANQGSEA. CDR3 length: 12 amino acids. The ends were cut back, 6 bases at V and 6 bases at J, with 14 bases in the middle. The CDR3 here is CSVTGTVDGYTF. The DNA of the CDR3 is TGCAGCGTAACCGGGACGGTAGATGGCTACACCTTC.

The chain uses TRBV6-6 and TRBJ2-2, with D possibly being TRBD1 (7 bases). Germline V gene data show CDR1 as MNHNY and CDR2 as SVGAGI (reference sequence). The CDR3 is 15 amino acids. The ends were cut back, 4 bases at V and 5 bases at J, with 14 bases in the middle. The CDR3: CASSFAQGGTGELFF. The CDR3, as DNA: TGTGCCAGCAGTTTCGCCCAGGGGGGTACCGGGGAGCTGTTTTTT.

This clone has a handful of counts. CDR3 DNA: TGTGCCAGCAGTGGGGACGGATATCAGCCCCAGCATTTT. Its protein product is CASSGDGYQPQHF. The chain links TRBV28 to TRBJ1-5, with D possibly matching TRBD1 (5 bases). CDR3 length: 13 residues. CDR1 is MDHEN and CDR2 is SYDVKM in the germline V gene. V lost 5 bases and J lost 5, with 10 bases in between.

The genes are TRBV10-3 and TRBJ2-1; D remains unclear. CDR1 is ENHRY and CDR2 is SYGVKD in the germline V gene. This CDR3 comprises 11 residues. V was clipped by 3 bases and J by 7 bases, with 4 bases between them. CDR3 sequence: CAISERNEQFF. As DNA, the CDR3 is TGTGCCATCAGTGAACGGAATGAGCAGTTCTTC.

This clone was observed a handful of times. V gene TRBV29-1 combines with J gene TRBJ1-1; 8 nucleotides line up with TRBD1. The V and J ends lost 5 bases and 2 bases, in that order; junction bases with no gene match: 4. Germline CDR1 is SQVTM and CDR2 is ANQGSEA. This CDR3 region has 13 residues. CDR3 amino acids: CSVTGQGNTEAFF. CDR3 nucleotide sequence: TGCAGCGTTACTGGACAGGGAAACACTGAAGCTTTCTTT. The full variable domain, rest sourced from reference TRBV29-1 and TRBJ1-1, is SAVISQKPSRDICQRGTSLTIQCQVDSQVTMMFWYRQQPGQSLTLIATANQGSEATYESGFVIDKFPISRPNLTFSTLTVSNMSPEDSSIYLCSVTGQGNTEAFFGQGTRLTVV.

This clone was seen more than once but under ten times. This rearrangement joins TRBV4-1 to TRBJ1-1; D is perhaps TRBD1 (5 bases). The CDR3 runs to 15 residues. Looked up from germline, CDR1 is MGHRA and CDR2 is YSYEKL. V gave up 3 bases and J gave up 4 bases, with 15 bases separating them. The CDR3 DNA reads TGCGCCAGCAGCCACTTTGACAGATCAGGCACTGAAGCTTTCTTT. Amino acid sequence: CASSHFDRSGTEAFF.

This chain connects TRBV5-4 to TRBJ2-1, with D tentatively TRBD1 or TRBD2 (5 bases each). Trimming cost V 4 bases and J 0 bases, with 11 bases left between them. The germline gives CDR1 SGHNT, CDR2 YYREEE (reference sequence). This CDR3 spans 15 amino acids. CDR3 in amino acids: CASSGGRSSYNEQFF. CDR3 nucleotide sequence: TGTGCCAGCAGCGGGGGACGGAGCTCCTACAATGAGCAGTTCTTC. The entire variable domain, with the rest obtained from reference TRBV5-4 and TRBJ2-1, is as follows: ETGVTQSPTHLIKTRGQQVTLRCSSQSGHNTVSWYQQALGQGPQFIFQYYREEENGRGNFPPRFSGLQFPNYSSELNVNALELDDSALYLCASSGGRSSYNEQFFGPGTRLTVL.

This chain uses TRBV7-8 with TRBJ2-2; maybe TRBD1 (6 bases). V was clipped by 3 bases and J by 4 bases, with 18 bases between them. Per germline, CDR1 SGHVS and CDR2 FQNEAQ. The CDR3 consists of 17 residues. CDR3 nucleotide sequence: TGTGCCAGCAGCTTTGACAGGACCATCGAAAGCACCGGGGAGCTGTTTTTT. Its protein is CASSFDRTIESTGELFF.